This T cell receptor (beta chain) was found in a study of Ad26.COV2.S vaccination and SARS-CoV-2 variants. Study information: Donor had been placed in the Ad26.COV2.S arm of the COV1001 trial.

Only in-frame clones appear in the TCRdb table, and some are missing; sequencing was by immunoSEQ multiplex PCR. This table has hundreds of thousands of clones, 70% to 90% appearing once. As to treatment: roughly 18 received Ad26.COV2.S at low or high dose, single or two shots; several received placebo; per-sample allocation not given. Sampling occurred on day 63 after the first vaccine or placebo injection. At a Boston site, the person donating was an adult of 18-55 years. Findings and caveats of the study: The study found higher spike-specific TCR breadth in vaccine than placebo recipients.

As regards this clone: Its specificity is not known.

The input for sequencing was peripheral blood, taken in a trial of Ad26.COV2.S vaccine versus placebo. The sequence came from a person aged 18-65 years who received the Ad26.COV2.S COVID-19 vaccine or a placebo.

The DNA of the CDR3 is TGTGCCACGCAAAAGTGGACAGGGGTCTCCTACGAGCAGTACTTC. It yields the protein CATQKWTGVSYEQYF. The chain uses TRBV19 and TRBJ2-7; 9 nucleotides align to TRBD1. The germline V gene encodes CDR1 LNHDA and CDR2 SQIVND (reference sequence). V lost 10 bases and J lost 0; bases outside the gene matches: 10. This CDR3 comprises 15 residues.